The 11 T cell receptor beta chains presented below share a single source sample, sequenced in a study of blood T cell repertoires in COVID-19. The table came from immunoSEQ multiplex PCR; TCRdb's copy has only in-frame clones and leaves some out. Of 150,000 to 200,000 clones in the sample, roughly 85% were seen once. Sequenced material: PBMCs or T cells enriched from blood (not recorded which). These receptors were taken from a woman between 65 and 79 years old in a cohort exposed to, infected with or recovered from COVID-19 (not recorded which).

This clone has only a few counts. The CDR3 loop reads CASSRFFDRGVFRPGELFF. Here the CDR3 DNA reads TGTGCCAGCAGCCGATTCTTCGACAGGGGAGTTTTTCGACCCGGGGAGCTGTTTTTT. The chain joins TRBV7-9 to TRBJ2-2; TRBD1 matches 8 bases. CDR3 length: 19 residues. The V gene's germline CDR1 is SEHNR and CDR2 FQNEAQ (reference sequence). V was pared by 5 bases and J by 6 bases, with 20 bases of the junction left unmatched. Full variable domain (outside the CDR3, taken from reference TRBV7-9 and TRBJ2-2): DTGVSQNPRHKITKRGQNVTFRCDPISEHNRLYWYRQTLGQGPEFLTYFQNEAQLEKSRLLSDRFSAERPKGSFSTLEIQRTEQGDSAMYLCASSRFFDRGVFRPGELFFGEGSRLTVL.

The rearrangement uses TRBV5-1 and TRBJ2-1; 12 bases line up with TRBD2. CDR1 SGHRS and CDR2 YFSETQ come from the germline V gene. After removal of 4 bases from V and 0 bases from J, the junction contained 5 bases not matched to a gene. CDR3 size: 17 residues. The CDR3 sequence is CASSRTSGMSSYNEQFF. In nucleotides, the CDR3 is TGCGCCAGCAGCAGGACTAGCGGGATGAGCTCCTACAATGAGCAGTTCTTC. Combining the CDR3 with reference TRBV5-1 and TRBJ2-1 gives the whole variable domain KAGVTQTPRYLIKTRGQQVTLSCSPISGHRSVSWYQQTPGQGLQFLFEYFSETQRNKGNFPGRFSGRQFSNSRSEMNVSTLELGDSALYLCASSRTSGMSSYNEQFFGPGTRLTVL.

This clone was picked up a small number of times. The J gene is TRBJ1-5, the V gene TRBV12-5; D is undetermined. V lost 0 bases and J 2 bases, leaving 14 bases between the germline ends. The germline V gene has CDR1 LGHNT and CDR2 FRNRAP. The CDR3 totals 17 residues. CDR3 sequence reads: CASGLVPLEGRNQPQHF. The DNA for the CDR3 is TGTGCTAGTGGTTTGGTACCCCTAGAGGGCCGCAATCAGCCCCAGCATTTT.

The chain is built from TRBV3-1 (or the pseudogene TRBV3-2) and TRBJ2-2; D gene unclear. The CDR3 is 16 residues long. In germline, CDR1 is LGHDT, CDR2 YNNKEL (reference sequence). V was trimmed by 1 base and J by 7 bases, leaving 16 bases between them. This CDR3 reads CASSQVFSRRGGELFF. The CDR3 region has the DNA TGTGCCAGCAGCCAAGTGTTTTCCAGACGAGGCGGGGAGCTGTTTTTT.

The chain uses TRBV7-9 and TRBJ1-6; possible D gene TRBD1, 5 bases. Deletions cut 4 bases from V and 7 bases from J, with 17 bases between. Germline lookup yields CDR1 SEHNR and CDR2 FQNEAQ (reference sequence). There are 16 residues in the CDR3. CDR3 sequence (DNA): TGTGCCAGCAGCTCCGGTACGGGGGAGATGAATTCACCCCTCCACTTT. Its translation is CASSSGTGEMNSPLHF.

The chain employs TRBV5-6 and TRBJ2-7, with 14 bases matching TRBD2. V shed 4 bases, J shed 5 bases, and the junction held 5 bases outside the gene matches. This CDR3 region has 15 residues. Germline CDR1 SGHDT, CDR2 YYEEEE. The CDR3 bases are TGTGCCAGCAGCGGGACTAGCGGGAGCTGGGACGAGCAGTACTTC. Protein product: CASSGTSGSWDEQYF.

The chain uses TRBV18 and TRBJ2-7; 9 bases align to TRBD1. The V segment lost 4 bases and the J segment 3 bases; nucleotides outside the gene matches: 10. The CDR3 is made up of 16 amino acids. Per germline, CDR1 KGHSH and CDR2 LQKENI. CDR3 DNA sequence: TGTGCCAGCTCACTCCTTCGGACAGGGGAAGGCTACGAGCAGTACTTC. Protein product: CASSLLRTGEGYEQYF.

In this sample, this clone turned up a few times. The CDR3 nucleotides read TGTGCCAGCAGTTCGGGACAGGCAAACTATGGCTACACCTTC. Protein product: CASSSGQANYGYTF. The genes are TRBV28 and TRBJ1-2, with TRBD1 identical over 8 bases. Germline V gene lookup returns CDR1 MDHEN and CDR2 SYDVKM. The CDR3 runs 14 residues. Germline trimming cut 4 bases from V and 2 bases from J; bases unmatched to any gene: 3.

This clone was seen a handful of times. This rearrangement joins TRBV27 to TRBJ1-6, with unresolved D. The CDR3 runs 15 residues. The ends were cut back, 5 bases at V and 10 bases at J, with 18 bases in the middle. The germline gives CDR1 MNHEY, CDR2 SMNVEV (reference sequence). In nucleotides, the CDR3 is TGTGCCAGCAGTAAGTTGGAGGGAAGGGTGTCACCCCTCCACTTT. This gives the protein CASSKLEGRVSPLHF.

V is TRBV7-6 and J is TRBJ1-5; 8 bases align to TRBD1. The CDR3 covers 15 residues. The ends lost 2 bases at V and 6 bases at J; junction bases unmatched: 6. The V gene's germline CDR1 is SGHVS and CDR2 FNYEAQ. CDR3 amino acids: CASSLTGGEGQPQHF. CDR3 nucleotide sequence: TGTGCCAGCAGCTTAACAGGGGGAGAGGGTCAGCCCCAGCATTTT. The entire variable domain, with the rest obtained from reference TRBV7-6 and TRBJ1-5, is as follows: GAGVSQSPRYKVTKRGQDVALRCDPISGHVSLYWYRQALGQGPEFLTYFNYEAQQDKSGLPNDRFSAERPEGSISTLTIQRTEQRDSAMYRCASSLTGGEGQPQHFGDGTRLSIL.

The rearrangement joins TRBV28 to TRBJ1-6; D may be TRBD1 (5 bases). Germline values: CDR1 MDHEN, CDR2 SYDVKM. CDR3 size: 14 residues. Trimming left V 8 bases short and J 10 bases short, with 18 bases between. DNA of the CDR3: TGTGCCAGCGGCCTGACAGTGGAAGAATCACCCCTCCACTTT. It yields the protein CASGLTVEESPLHF.